The text below deals with one TCR beta chain. The data are from a study of blood T cell repertoires in COVID-19. Germline loops: CDR1 SGHRS, CDR2 YFSETQ. Trimming shortened V by 0 bases and J by 2 bases, and 14 bases separated the two germline ends. This CDR3 is built from 17 residues. Some clones are missing from TCRdb's copy, which holds only in-frame ones; the method was immunoSEQ multiplex PCR. The sample includes around 240,000 clones, around 83% of them seen just once. The sequenced sample consisted of peripheral blood. This chain connects TRBV5-1 to TRBJ1-4; possible D gene TRBD1, 6 bases. This TCR was recovered from a woman in her thirties or forties who had recovered from COVID-19. CDR3 nucleotides: TGCGCCAGCAGCTTGGGGGGGCAGGGGACCACTAATGAAAAACTGTTTTTT. It specifies CASSLGGQGTTNEKLFF.